These 2 T cell receptor beta chains share one sample of origin, sequenced in a study of OX40 agonist ivuxolimab in advanced cancers. Clones were read by immunoSEQ multiplex PCR, and TCRdb kept only the in-frame ones, dropping some. The data show tens of thousands of clones, with around 87% seen just once and roughly 0.33% held by the top ten. The sequencing here drew on CD4+ or CD8+ T cells sorted from blood, taken in a trial of the OX40 agonist ivuxolimab. The receptors derive from an adult with an advanced solid tumor such as melanoma, head and neck, liver or kidney cancer.

The CDR3 region is CASSTLGRGHYGYTF. Written as DNA, the CDR3 is TGTGCCAGCAGTACCCTCGGCCGGGGGCACTATGGCTACACCTTC. This chain connects TRBV28 to TRBJ1-2, with D tentatively TRBD1 (6 bases). The germline V gene encodes CDR1 MDHEN and CDR2 SYDVKM. Deletions cut 5 bases from V and 3 bases from J, with 16 bases between. The CDR3 is 15 residues long.

V and J are TRBV5-6 and TRBJ1-2; D is undetermined. V shed 0 bases and J shed 12 bases, with 12 bases lying between them. The germline V gene encodes CDR1 SGHDT and CDR2 YYEEEE. The CDR3 covers 12 residues. Here the CDR3 reads CASSLGVTTDTF. The CDR3 DNA reads TGTGCCAGCAGCTTGGGGGTCACCACTGACACCTTC.